One sample yielded the 25 T cell receptor beta chains listed below, sequenced in a study of T cells in localized non-small cell lung cancer. Profiled with immunoSEQ multiplex PCR; TCRdb holds only in-frame clones, not every one. The sample lists approximately 28,000 clones, about four fifths occurring once. Sample: peripheral blood mononuclear cells, taken before any cancer treatment. These receptors originate from a man between 40 and 70 years old with stage III lung adenocarcinoma.

The chain recombines TRBV19 with TRBJ2-7; 9 nucleotides align to TRBD1. The ends lost 4 bases at V and 7 bases at J; junction bases unmatched: 8. This CDR3 has 14 amino acids. Germline V CDR1 and CDR2: LNHDA, SQIVND (reference sequence). CDR3 amino acids: CASSTRQGGREQYF. As DNA, the CDR3 is TGTGCCAGTAGTACGAGACAGGGGGGCAGAGAGCAGTACTTC.

The rearrangement uses TRBV10-3 and TRBJ1-1; D perhaps matches TRBD1 (6 bases). CDR1 ENHRY and CDR2 SYGVKD come from the germline V gene. The CDR3 covers 13 residues. Trimming stripped 10 bases from V and 0 bases from J, with 12 bases between. CDR3 coding DNA: TGTGCCACCGAGGACAGAATGAACACTGAAGCTTTCTTT. Amino acids: CATEDRMNTEAFF.

The chain uses TRBV14 and TRBJ2-5; D might be TRBD2 (6 bases). CDR1 is SGHDN and CDR2 is FVKESK in the germline V gene. There are 14 residues in the CDR3. Trimming cost V 4 bases and J 5 bases, with 14 bases left between them. The CDR3 reads CASSRDSGWETQYF. The CDR3 DNA is TGTGCCAGCAGCCGGGACTCAGGATGGGAGACCCAGTACTTC. Filled out from reference TRBV14 and TRBJ2-5, the complete variable domain reads EAGVTQFPSHSVIEKGQTVTLRCDPISGHDNLYWYRRVMGKEIKFLLHFVKESKQDESGMPNNRFLAERTGGTYSTLKVQPAELEDSGVYFCASSRDSGWETQYFGPGTRLLVL.

This clone was seen just once. The chain is built from TRBV5-1 and TRBJ2-2; TRBD2 agrees at 12 bases. This CDR3 is built from 16 residues. The trim removed 5 bases at V and 6 bases at J, leaving 8 bases unmatched. From germline, CDR1 is SGHRS and CDR2 YFSETQ. DNA for the CDR3: TGCGCCAGCAGTTTCACACTAGCGGGAGGCGCCGGGGAGCTGTTTTTT. It specifies CASSFTLAGGAGELFF.

This clone came up once. V gene TRBV5-1 combines with J gene TRBJ1-1; no clear D gene. This CDR3 spans 14 amino acids. V lost 6 bases and J lost 0, with 12 bases in between. The V gene's germline CDR1 is SGHRS and CDR2 YFSETQ. DNA of the CDR3: TGCGCCAGCACGTTACCGGGGATGAACACTGAAGCTTTCTTT. Amino acid sequence: CASTLPGMNTEAFF.

This clone has a single count. The rearrangement joins TRBV10-3 to TRBJ1-5; D unresolved. Trimming left V 4 bases short and J 0 bases short, with 10 bases between. The CDR3 is made up of 15 amino acids. Germline-derived CDR1 and CDR2 are ENHRY and SYGVKD. DNA of the CDR3: TGTGCCATCAGTGTAGAGGGTTTTAGCAATCAGCCCCAGCATTTT. This translates into CAISVEGFSNQPQHF.

In nucleotides, the CDR3 is TGTGCCAGCAGTCTAACCTCGGGCAGAGCAGGGACCCAGTACTTC. Residues: CASSLTSGRAGTQYF. This rearrangement joins TRBV6-1 to TRBJ2-5, with D unresolved. The CDR3 is 15 residues long. V was clipped by 5 bases and J by 7 bases, with 20 bases between them. The V gene's germline CDR1 is MNHNS and CDR2 SASEGT.

The chain has TRBV5-1 and TRBJ2-5; D not certain. In germline, CDR1 is SGHRS, CDR2 YFSETQ. V lost 0 bases to trimming and J lost 1 base, with 7 bases between them. This CDR3 is built from 14 residues. CDR3 sequence: CASSLGSSQETQYF. The DNA for the CDR3 is TGCGCCAGCAGCTTGGGGTCTTCCCAAGAGACCCAGTACTTC.

This sequence joins TRBV10-3 and TRBJ1-1; no reliable D call. The CDR3 contains 14 residues. The germline V gene has CDR1 ENHRY and CDR2 SYGVKD. V was cut by 4 bases and J by 3 bases, with 12 bases left in between. In DNA, the CDR3 is TGTGCCATCAGTGGTACTGGGAGGCACACTGAAGCTTTCTTT. Its protein product is CAISGTGRHTEAFF.

This clone was counted once. This sequence joins TRBV7-9 and TRBJ2-7, with D uncertain. There are 12 residues in the CDR3. V was clipped by 5 bases and J by 3 bases, with 8 bases between them. Germline CDR1 SEHNR, CDR2 FQNEAQ (reference sequence). In DNA form, the CDR3 reads TGTGCCAGCAGCACAATACGCTACGAGCAGTACTTC. Protein: CASSTIRYEQYF.

This chain connects TRBV9 to TRBJ2-7; 7 nucleotides match TRBD2. Germline V gives CDR1 SGDLS, CDR2 YYNGEE. This CDR3 region has 13 residues. Trimming cost V 4 bases and J 6 bases; bases outside gene matches: 7. CDR3 sequence (DNA): TGTGCCAGCAGCCCCCGGGGGGAGGGCGAGCAGTACTTC. As protein: CASSPRGEGEQYF.

The chain employs TRBV5-1 and TRBJ2-1, with D possibly being TRBD2 (5 bases). This CDR3 is 12 amino acids long. Trimming pared 5 bases from V and 6 bases from J, leaving 9 bases between. Germline loops: CDR1 SGHRS, CDR2 YFSETQ. CDR3 bases: TGCGCCAGCAGGGAAGAGGGCAATGAGCAGTTCTTC. Translation gives CASREEGNEQFF.

The V and J genes are TRBV11-3 and TRBJ2-1, with 10 bases matching TRBD2. The germline V gene has CDR1 SGHNT and CDR2 YENEEA. J was trimmed by 6 bases and V by 8 bases; bases with no gene match: 4. The CDR3 runs to 13 residues. CDR3 residues: CASGTSEVNEQFF. The CDR3 DNA reads as TGTGCCAGCGGGACTAGCGAAGTCAATGAGCAGTTCTTC.

V usage is TRBV5-4 and J usage is TRBJ1-1; TRBD1 is a possible D gene (5 bases). The length of the CDR3 is 14 residues. V was clipped by 1 base and J by 6 bases, with 13 bases between them. Germline V gene lookup returns CDR1 SGHNT and CDR2 YYREEE (reference sequence). CDR3 bases: TGTGCCAGCAGCTTGATAGGGGCGGACGCTGAAGCTTTCTTT. Amino acids: CASSLIGADAEAFF.

The genes are TRBV2 and TRBJ2-2, with 7 bases fitting TRBD2. CDR1 and CDR2 from the germline V gene are SNHLY and FYNNEI. V lost 6 bases, J lost 3 bases, and 7 bases stayed unmatched. This CDR3 comprises 15 residues. CDR3 in amino acids: CASSESGVDTGELFF. The CDR3 DNA is TGTGCCAGCAGCGAGAGCGGGGTGGACACCGGGGAGCTGTTTTTT.

V usage is TRBV30 and J usage is TRBJ2-2; D ambiguous. Germline V CDR1 and CDR2: GTSNPN, SVGIG (reference sequence). The CDR3 contains 14 residues. With 2 bases removed from V and 2 bases from J, the gap between germline ends came to 9 bases. CDR3 sequence (DNA): TGTGCCTGGAGTCAAGGAAGCAACACCGGGGAGCTGTTTTTT. It specifies CAWSQGSNTGELFF.

This clone came up once. This sequence joins TRBV10-1 and TRBJ2-4; D is unclear. This CDR3 spans 13 amino acids. The germline V and J ends were trimmed by 4 bases and 7 bases, with 11 bases remaining between them. Germline V CDR1 and CDR2: WNHNN, SYGVQD (reference sequence). The CDR3 loop is CASSANLENIQYF. CDR3 DNA: TGCGCCAGCAGTGCGAACCTGGAGAACATTCAGTACTTC.

This sequence joins TRBV11-2 and TRBJ1-6; D is ambiguous. The CDR3 runs 15 residues. The germline V gene has CDR1 SGHAT and CDR2 FQNNGV. V lost 5 bases and J 0 bases, leaving 8 bases between the germline ends. The CDR3 DNA follows: TGTGCCAGCAGCCGGAGGAGCTCCTATAATTCACCCCTCCACTTT. Protein product: CASSRRSSYNSPLHF.

V is TRBV4-1 and J is TRBJ1-1; no firm D call. Germline loops: CDR1 MGHRA, CDR2 YSYEKL. V dropped 0 bases and J dropped 6 bases, with 14 bases sitting between them. CDR3 size: 15 residues. Here the CDR3 reads CASSQDPGSWAEAFF. The CDR3 DNA follows: TGCGCCAGCAGCCAAGATCCGGGGAGTTGGGCTGAAGCTTTCTTT.

This chain connects TRBV10-3 to TRBJ1-1; D may be TRBD1 (6 bases). The CDR3 length is 16 residues. V was cut by 4 bases and J by 3 bases, with 18 bases left in between. Germline-derived CDR1 and CDR2 are ENHRY and SYGVKD. The CDR3 region is CAISARGPGGDTEAFF. CDR3 coding DNA: TGTGCCATCAGTGCCCGAGGACCGGGGGGCGACACTGAAGCTTTCTTT.

As regards this clone: An end of the junction does not agree with germline; a read error may underlie this. The chain has TRBV7-7 and TRBJ2-7, with D uncertain. Germline V gene data show CDR1 as SSHAT and CDR2 as FNYEAQ (reference sequence). This CDR3 region has 14 residues. The CDR3 bases are TGTGCTAGCAGCCCTGGTCAGGCATCCTACGAGCAGTACTTC. It encodes CASSPGQASYEQYF.

This clone was seen a handful of times. CDR3 coding DNA: TGTGCCAGCACGCGTATTCTGAACACCGGGGAGCTGTTTTTT. This codes for CASTRILNTGELFF. The chain recombines TRBV2 with TRBJ2-2; no definite D call. Germline CDR1 and CDR2: SNHLY and FYNNEI. Trimming removed 7 bases at V and 1 base at J, with 10 bases between. This CDR3 region has 14 residues.

The CDR3 sequence: CASSERGLRGTEAFF. The CDR3 region has the DNA TGTGCCAGCAGTGAAAGGGGCTTGCGTGGCACTGAAGCTTTCTTT. The rearrangement joins TRBV2 to TRBJ1-1; a weak D match, TRBD1 (5 bases). Germline V gene lookup returns CDR1 SNHLY and CDR2 FYNNEI. The CDR3 is made up of 15 amino acids. V dropped 2 bases and J dropped 4 bases, with 14 bases sitting between them.

The chain joins TRBV18 to TRBJ2-7, with D possibly being TRBD1 (6 bases). Deletions cut 4 bases from V and 2 bases from J, with 12 bases between. Germline CDR1 reads KGHSH; CDR2 reads LQKENI. The CDR3 is 14 residues long. The CDR3 nucleotides read TGTGCCAGCTCACTTTTGGACAGCCCCTACGAGCAGTACTTC. Encoded protein: CASSLLDSPYEQYF.

This clone has a single count. The CDR3 is CASSPGTSGRIGGELFF. Written as DNA, the CDR3 is TGTGCCAGCAGCCCCGGGACTAGCGGGAGGATAGGCGGGGAGCTGTTTTTT. The chain couples TRBV7-8 to TRBJ2-2; TRBD2 agrees at 15 bases. Trimming removed 5 bases from V and 7 bases from J; junction bases left unmatched: 8. The CDR3 extends over 17 amino acids. Germline CDR1 is SGHVS and CDR2 is FQNEAQ.